This entry concerns a single TCR beta chain. Its antigen remains unknown. An amount of RNA that ranged from roughly 0.45 to 1 ug was reverse transcribed with random hexamers. TCRdb re-called the immunoSEQ multiplex PCR reads with MiXCR, one entry per CDR3 protein. The profile shows 150,000 to 200,000 distinct CDR3 sequences, around 95% of them singletons. These data come from a study of CD8 T cells in Susac syndrome. Study results and caveats: TCR sequencing and HLA analysis covered a relatively small number of individuals.

The ends were cut back, 1 base at V and 4 bases at J, with 15 bases in the middle. The CDR3 consists of 16 residues. CDR1 is LNHNV and CDR2 is YYDKDF in the germline V gene (reference sequence). The sequenced sample consisted of CD4+ T cells from PBMCs. The sequence derives from a human donor with Susac syndrome. This chain uses TRBV15 with TRBJ2-3, with D uncertain. This CDR3 reads CATSRGRARLSDTQYF. The DNA for the CDR3 is TGTGCCACCAGCAGAGGAAGGGCCAGGTTGTCAGATACGCAGTATTTT.